The rows below give T cell receptor beta chains drawn from one sample of a study of OX40 agonist ivuxolimab in advanced cancers. Libraries were prepared by immunoSEQ multiplex PCR; TCRdb keeps only in-frame clonotypes and omits some of them. This table has roughly 92,000 clones, approximately 92% appearing once. The sequencing here drew on CD4+ or CD8+ T cells sorted from blood, taken in a trial of the OX40 agonist ivuxolimab. The receptors originated from an adult with an advanced solid tumor such as melanoma, head and neck, liver or kidney cancer. CDR3s leave out the opening cysteine and the closing phenylalanine or tryptophan. Each record gives: D gene, V gene, CDR3 protein. The D gene is left open where the match is weak.

NA | TRBV6-6 | ASCTGSGQPQH
NA | TRBV29-1 | SGAGQRSYNEQF
TRBD1 | TRBV2 | ASTPGQGGYGYT
NA | TRBV4-3 | ASSQDREGVSPLH
NA | TRBV9 | ASSVGGSSYEQY
TRBD1 | TRBV2 | ASSELGTGSYEQY
TRBD1 | TRBV28 | ATMFPTGTGWGYT
TRBD1 | TRBV19 | ASSIQGAYTEAF
NA | TRBV27 | ASSLSLQGRYGYT
TRBD1 | TRBV27 | ASSSLMGQGTYEQY
TRBD1 | TRBV6-1 | ASSELRGLLYEQY
NA | TRBV5-1 | ASSLRGAQGIPYEQY
NA | TRBV19 | ASSIDKWGSNQPQH
NA | TRBV19 | ASAIGVGSFSPLH
NA | TRBV5-6 | ASRTDGPLNYGYT
TRBD1 | TRBV7-9 | ASSPGTGVVEQF